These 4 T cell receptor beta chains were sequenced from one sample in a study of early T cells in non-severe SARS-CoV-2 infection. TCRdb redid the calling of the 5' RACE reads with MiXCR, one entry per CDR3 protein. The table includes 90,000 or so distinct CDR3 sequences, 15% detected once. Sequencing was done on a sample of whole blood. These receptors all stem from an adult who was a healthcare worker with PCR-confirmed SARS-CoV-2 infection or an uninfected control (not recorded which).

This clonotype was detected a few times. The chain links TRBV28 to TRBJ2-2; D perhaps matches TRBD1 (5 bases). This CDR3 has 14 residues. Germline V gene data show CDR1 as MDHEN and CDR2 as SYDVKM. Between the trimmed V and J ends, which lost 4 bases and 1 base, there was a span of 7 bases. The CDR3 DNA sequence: TGTGCCAGCAGTTACAGGTTGAACACCGGGGAGCTGTTTTTT. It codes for CASSYRLNTGELFF.

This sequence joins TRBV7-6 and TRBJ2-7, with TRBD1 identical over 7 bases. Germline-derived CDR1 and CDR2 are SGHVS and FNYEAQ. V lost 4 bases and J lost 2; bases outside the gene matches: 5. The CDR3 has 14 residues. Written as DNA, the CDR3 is TGTGCCAGCAGCTATGGGGACAGAGCCTACGAGCAGTACTTC. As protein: CASSYGDRAYEQYF.

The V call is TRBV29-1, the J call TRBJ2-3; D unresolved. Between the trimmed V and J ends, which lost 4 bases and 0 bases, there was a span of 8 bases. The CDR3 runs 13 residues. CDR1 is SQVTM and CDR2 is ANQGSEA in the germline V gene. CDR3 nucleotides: TGCAGCGTTGGGTCTTTCAGCACAGATACGCAGTATTTT. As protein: CSVGSFSTDTQYF.

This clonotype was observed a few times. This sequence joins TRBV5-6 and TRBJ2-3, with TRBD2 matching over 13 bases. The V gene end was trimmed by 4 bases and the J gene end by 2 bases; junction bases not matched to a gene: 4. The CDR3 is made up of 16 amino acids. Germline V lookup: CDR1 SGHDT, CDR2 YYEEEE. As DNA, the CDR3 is TGTGCCAGCAGCCCTACTAGCGGGAGGGTCACAGATACGCAGTATTTT. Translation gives CASSPTSGRVTDTQYF.